The source of this T cell receptor (beta chain) is a study of T cells expressing NK-cell markers. Study-wide findings and caveats: More than 5 donors had dominant NKG2C+ clonotypes that comprised about 1.0-7.0% of their CD8+ T cells. Among a few donors, these clonotypes also ranked first in the CD3+CD56-NKG2C+ fraction.

UMI-tagged 5'RACE template switching yielded the TCR beta cDNA. TCRdb reprocessed the 5' RACE reads and reports one entry per CDR3 protein, with no DNA. The clone table shows about 260,000 distinct CDR3 sequences, with the ten largest holding 4% to 4.5%. Points on this clonotype: Its antigen remains unknown.

The CDR3 spans 14 residues. Germline values: CDR1 SGHAT, CDR2 FQNNGV. This clonotype was sampled from a woman aged 18 to 75 in good health. The chain is built from TRBV11-2 and TRBJ1-1; TCRdb picks TRBD1, but there is no DNA to check that call. The sequencing sample was made of blood T cells: a sorted CD56 or NKG2C T cell subset, CD4+ or CD8+ T cells, or bulk PBMC T cells (not recorded which). CDR3 region: CASSQGGAVTEAFF.